A selection of T cell receptor beta chains follows, all from one sample in a study of shared clonotypes between healthy human individuals. The protocol was immunoSEQ multiplex PCR, while the TCRdb copy is restricted to in-frame clones and leaves out a portion. The top ten clones hold about 0.35% of a sample with fewer than 1.8 million clones, just under 99% of them seen once. Sample: naive CD4+ T cells sorted from blood. These receptors all come from a man aged 30 to 39 in good health. The CDR3 runs from the conserved cysteine through the conserved F or W. A D gene is named only where the DNA matches it firmly. Only part of the rows carry a size: once, few, many, or a class if the clone is expanded.

clone size,V gene,D gene,J gene,CDR3 DNA,CDR3 protein
NA,TRBV28,NA,TRBJ2-7,TGTGCCAGCACCCCTTCTCCCATCTCCTACGAGCAGTACTTC,CASTPSPISYEQYF
NA,TRBV4-1,NA,TRBJ2-6,TGCGCCAGCAGCCCAAACCCCTCTGGGGCCAACGTCCTGACTTTC,CASSPNPSGANVLTF
NA,TRBV11-2,TRBD2,TRBJ2-2,TGTGCCAGCAGCTTGCTCGCGGGAGAATCCGGGGAGCTGTTTTTT,CASSLLAGESGELFF
NA,TRBV5-1,TRBD2,TRBJ2-2,TGCGCCAGCAGCTCCCGGGGGACTAGCTACACCGGGGAGCTGTTTTTT,CASSSRGTSYTGELFF
NA,TRBV7-9,TRBD2,TRBJ2-2,TGTGCCAGCAGCTCCCGGACTAGCGGGACCGTCGGGGAGCTGTTTTTT,CASSSRTSGTVGELFF
NA,TRBV5-1,TRBD2,TRBJ2-1,TGCGCCAGCAAGTTTAATAGTAGACTAGCGAGTTCCAATGAGCAGTTCTTC,CASKFNSRLASSNEQFF
NA,TRBV7-8,NA,TRBJ1-4,TGTGCCAGCAGCCCCCACAGGGATAGTAATGAAAAACTGTTTTTT,CASSPHRDSNEKLFF
NA,TRBV19,NA,TRBJ2-5,TGTGCCAGTAGTAGAGGGGACCCGCCGAAGACCCAGTACTTC,CASSRGDPPKTQYF
NA,TRBV2,NA,TRBJ2-4,TGTGCCAGCAGTACCCAACAGGGAAGCAAGTACTTC,CASSTQQGSKYF
NA,TRBV4-1,NA,TRBJ1-2,TGCGCCAGCAGCCTCCGGGATTCAAACTATGGCTACACCTTC,CASSLRDSNYGYTF
NA,TRBV6-5,NA,TRBJ2-1,TGTGCCAGCAGTCGCGACAGCACGTACAATGAGCAGTTCTTC,CASSRDSTYNEQFF
NA,TRBV4-3,NA,TRBJ1-2,TGCGCCAGCAGCCAAGATGCGGGGCGAGGCTACACCTTC,CASSQDAGRGYTF
NA,TRBV5-1,NA,TRBJ2-5,TGCGCCAGCAGCCCCACCGGGGCTAGCCTGGAGACCCAGTACTTC,CASSPTGASLETQYF
NA,TRBV18,NA,TRBJ2-1,TGTGCCAGCTCACCACGAGTGAGCTCCTACAATGAGCAGTTCTTC,CASSPRVSSYNEQFF
NA,TRBV11-2,NA,TRBJ2-7,TGTGCCAGCAGCCACACACGATACGAGCAGTACTTC,CASSHTRYEQYF
NA,TRBV30,NA,TRBJ2-7,TGTGCCTGGAGTTTCGCCCGGAGGCCCACCTACGAGCAGTACTTC,CAWSFARRPTYEQYF
NA,TRBV19,TRBD1,TRBJ2-7,TGTGCCAGTAGTATAGAGACAGGGGGTTACGAGCAGTACTTC,CASSIETGGYEQYF
once,TRBV7-7,TRBD1,TRBJ1-4,TGTGCCAGCAGCCGCCAGGGACAGGGTAATGAAAAACTGTTTTTT,CASSRQGQGNEKLFF
NA,TRBV15,NA,TRBJ2-7,TGTGCCACCAGCAGAGCATATTACGAGCAGTACTTC,CATSRAYYEQYF
NA,TRBV28,NA,TRBJ2-7,TGTGCCAGCAGTATACCTGGACCTGCGAGGGAGCAGTACTTC,CASSIPGPAREQYF
NA,TRBV6-1,TRBD2,TRBJ2-1,TGTGCCAGCACTAGGACTAGCGGGAACAATGAGCAGTTCTTC,CASTRTSGNNEQFF
NA,TRBV18,TRBD2,TRBJ2-3,TGTGCCAGCTCACTACGGACTAGCGGTCCCTCAGATACGCAGTATTTT,CASSLRTSGPSDTQYF
NA,TRBV7-9,NA,TRBJ1-1,TGTGCCAGCAGCCGACGACACAACACTGAAGCTTTCTTT,CASSRRHNTEAFF
NA,TRBV7-8,NA,TRBJ2-2,TGTGCCAGCAGCTTAGCGCCGGCAGGGGCGGCCGGGGAGCTGTTTTTT,CASSLAPAGAAGELFF
once,TRBV5-1,NA,TRBJ2-7,TGCGCCAGCAGCTTGGTAGGGGCCGACTACGAGCAGTACTTC,CASSLVGADYEQYF
NA,TRBV14,NA,TRBJ1-2,TGTGCCAGCAGCCATCACAGGGTTACCTTCGACTATGGCTACACCTTC,CASSHHRVTFDYGYTF
NA,TRBV29-1,TRBD1,TRBJ1-1,TGCAGCGTTAGCCCATTAGACAGGGACCGTGAAGCTTTCTTT,CSVSPLDRDREAFF
NA,TRBV11-3,NA,TRBJ2-1,TGTGCCAGCAGCCTTGGACTAGAGCAGTTCTTC,CASSLGLEQFF
NA,TRBV2,TRBD2,TRBJ2-2,TGTGCCAGTGAACTAGCGGGAGGCTTTGGCACCGGGGAGCTGTTTTTT,CASELAGGFGTGELFF
NA,TRBV5-4,NA,TRBJ2-1,TGTGCCAGCAGCACCTGGACGGGACGTCCGTTCTTC,CASSTWTGRPFF
NA,TRBV4-3,NA,TRBJ2-3,TGCGCCAGCAGCCAATATAAAATTTTGGGGGGTCGTCCAGATACGCAGTATTTT,CASSQYKILGGRPDTQYF
NA,TRBV18,TRBD1,TRBJ2-7,TGTGCCAGCTCCCGGGACAGGAGCTACGAGCAGTACTTC,CASSRDRSYEQYF
once,TRBV18,NA,TRBJ1-1,TGTGCCAGCTCACCACTTGTGTCTTATCACACTGAAGCTTTCTTT,CASSPLVSYHTEAFF
NA,TRBV5-4,TRBD1,TRBJ2-5,TGTGCCAGCAGCCCTGGGACAGTTGAAGAGACCCAGTACTTC,CASSPGTVEETQYF
once,TRBV10-3,TRBD1,TRBJ1-5,TGTGCCATCAGTGAATTGACAGGGGGCGGTCAGCCCCAGCATTTT,CAISELTGGGQPQHF
NA,TRBV2,NA,TRBJ1-1,TGTGCCAGCAGTGGGGTTGACCGCGCTCGAAACACTGAAGCTTTCTTT,CASSGVDRARNTEAFF
NA,TRBV7-8,NA,TRBJ2-5,TGTGCCAGCAGCTTAGGTACAGTTGAGGAGACCCAGTACTTC,CASSLGTVEETQYF
NA,TRBV28,TRBD1,TRBJ2-2,TGTGCCAGCATCCGACAGGGGGCGAACACCGGGGAGCTGTTTTTT,CASIRQGANTGELFF
NA,TRBV18,NA,TRBJ2-7,TGTGCCAGCTCCCGGGACGGACCACTAGGCGAGCAGTACTTC,CASSRDGPLGEQYF
NA,TRBV10-3,NA,TRBJ2-1,TGTGCCATCAGTGAGGCAGGGTTCGCCTACAATGAGCAGTTCTTC,CAISEAGFAYNEQFF
once,TRBV2,NA,TRBJ2-6,TGTGCCAGCGCGGGGGCCAACGTCCTGACTTTC,CASAGANVLTF
NA,TRBV5-1,NA,TRBJ2-2,TGCGCCAGCAGGAGTTTGGGCGACACCGGGGAGCTGTTTTTT,CASRSLGDTGELFF
NA,TRBV4-3,NA,TRBJ2-1,TGCGCCAGCAGCCAAGATCTGATTGGAGACAATGAGCAGTTCTTC,CASSQDLIGDNEQFF
NA,TRBV5-4,TRBD2,TRBJ2-7,TGTGCCAGCAGCTTGGACGGGGGGACCTACGAGCAGTACTTC,CASSLDGGTYEQYF
NA,TRBV7-9,NA,TRBJ1-5,TGTGCCAGCAGCTTAGGGGATTTCGGCAATCAGCCCCAGCATTTT,CASSLGDFGNQPQHF
NA,TRBV28,TRBD1,TRBJ1-5,TGTGCCAGCAGTTTACCAGGGGGCTTAAATCAGCCCCAGCATTTT,CASSLPGGLNQPQHF
NA,TRBV7-8,TRBD2,TRBJ2-7,TGTGCCAGCAGCTCCCTTATACTAGCGGGAGGAAACTACGAGCAGTACTTC,CASSSLILAGGNYEQYF
NA,TRBV6-1,TRBD1,TRBJ1-1,TGTGCCAGCACGCCGGGACAGGGGAGGTGGACTGAAGCTTTCTTT,CASTPGQGRWTEAFF